The 24 T cell receptor beta chains below were found in one sample sequenced in a study of cytomegalovirus exposure and HLA in healthy donors. PCR employed 60 Vbeta and 13 Jbeta primers. Clones were sequenced by immunoSEQ multiplex PCR, and TCRdb holds only the in-frame ones, with some missing. The table lists some 170,000 clones, approximately 78% of them singletons. Input material: PBMCs. These receptors were taken from a human donor in good health.

The chain carries TRBV12-5 and TRBJ2-3; possibly TRBD2 for D (6 bases). The V and J ends lost 6 bases and 2 bases respectively, with 12 bases between them. The V gene's germline CDR1 is LGHNT and CDR2 FRNRAP. This CDR3 contains 14 residues. The CDR3 region is CASGGGGATDTQYF. The CDR3 DNA is TGTGCTAGTGGGGGTGGAGGGGCCACAGATACGCAGTATTTT.

The genes are TRBV27 and TRBJ2-2, with a tentative D call TRBD1 (5 bases). V was trimmed by 1 base and J by 2 bases, leaving 11 bases between them. Germline-derived CDR1 and CDR2 are MNHEY and SMNVEV (reference sequence). The CDR3 sequence is 16 residues long. CDR3 residues: CASSLCKRGNTGELFF. DNA of the CDR3: TGTGCCAGCAGTTTATGTAAAAGGGGCAACACCGGGGAGCTGTTTTTT.

This rearrangement joins TRBV6-6 to TRBJ1-6; D not resolved. Germline V gives CDR1 MNHNY, CDR2 SVGAGI (reference sequence). This CDR3 contains 14 residues. The V gene lost 6 bases and the J gene lost 10 bases, with 16 bases spanning the gap. CDR3 DNA sequence: TGTGCCAGCAGGATCGGGGTATCCGGGTCACCCCTCCACTTT. Translation gives CASRIGVSGSPLHF.

The V call is TRBV5-5, the J call TRBJ2-7; 7 nucleotides align to TRBD2. Per germline, CDR1 SGHKS and CDR2 YYEKEE (reference sequence). This CDR3 has 14 residues. Trimming removed 5 bases from V and 4 bases from J; junction bases left unmatched: 9. The CDR3 loop reads CASSWAGVEYEQYF. As DNA, the CDR3 is TGTGCCAGCAGTTGGGCGGGGGTCGAGTACGAGCAGTACTTC.

As to this clone: It is unclear where the CDR3 begins or ends on the DNA, so no DNA is shown, and the CDR3 is as TCRdb lists it. This chain uses TRBV9 with TRBJ2-5; TRBD1 is the table's D call and was not checked against the DNA. The CDR3 length is 17 residues, termini included. Germline loops: CDR1 SGDLS, CDR2 YYNGEE. The CDR3 spells CASSVGRGTGGRETLYF.

This chain uses TRBV5-1 with TRBJ1-1; no clear D. Germline values: CDR1 SGHRS, CDR2 YFSETQ. The CDR3 totals 15 residues. Trimming stripped 0 bases from V and 0 bases from J, with 9 bases between. The CDR3 nucleotides are TGCGCCAGCAGCTTGGCCGGCGGTATGAACACTGAAGCTTTCTTT. Residues: CASSLAGGMNTEAFF. The full variable domain, in which reference TRBV5-1 and TRBJ1-1 provide the parts outside the CDR3, is KAGVTQTPRYLIKTRGQQVTLSCSPISGHRSVSWYQQTPGQGLQFLFEYFSETQRNKGNFPGRFSGRQFSNSRSEMNVSTLELGDSALYLCASSLAGGMNTEAFFGQGTRLTVV.

This clone was seen a single time. CDR3 amino acids: CASSVEGSEAFF. Here the CDR3 DNA reads TGTGCCAGCAGCGTGGAGGGGAGTGAAGCTTTCTTT. The V call is TRBV25-1, the J call TRBJ1-1; TRBD1 is a possible D gene (5 bases). V was clipped by 6 bases and J by 7 bases, with 12 bases between them. CDR1 and CDR2 (germline): MGHDK, SYGVNS. The CDR3 is 12 residues long.

CDR3 residues: CASSVDLWAETYSNQPQHF. The DNA for the CDR3 is TGTGCCAGCAGCGTAGATCTTTGGGCAGAGACATATAGCAATCAGCCCCAGCATTTT. V usage is TRBV9 and J usage is TRBJ1-5; D not certain. Germline V gives CDR1 SGDLS, CDR2 YYNGEE. CDR3 length: 19 amino acids. The V gene lost 0 bases and the J gene lost 0 bases, with 19 bases spanning the gap.

The chain recombines TRBV4-3 with TRBJ1-3; 7 bases are shared with TRBD1. The CDR3 covers 13 residues. Trimming cost V 4 bases and J 4 bases; bases outside gene matches: 1. Per the germline V gene, CDR1 is LGHNA and CDR2 is YSLEER. CDR3 residues: CASSPTGGNTIYF. The CDR3 region has the DNA TGCGCCAGCAGCCCGACAGGGGGAAACACCATATATTTT.

The genes are TRBV7-9 and TRBJ1-1; D perhaps matches TRBD1 (6 bases). CDR3 length: 12 amino acids. Per germline, CDR1 SEHNR and CDR2 FQNEAQ (reference sequence). Trimming took off 4 bases at V and 11 bases at J, with 14 bases between the two ends. The CDR3 protein is CASSYTGNSAFF. DNA of the CDR3: TGTGCCAGCAGCTACACAGGGAATAGTGCTTTCTTT. Complete variable domain (other parts from reference TRBV7-9 and TRBJ1-1): DTGVSQNPRHKITKRGQNVTFRCDPISEHNRLYWYRQTLGQGPEFLTYFQNEAQLEKSRLLSDRFSAERPKGSFSTLEIQRTEQGDSAMYLCASSYTGNSAFFGQGTRLTVV.

This clone was picked up a small number of times. The J gene is TRBJ1-1, the V gene TRBV7-8; D gene uncertain. This CDR3 region has 12 residues. Germline V CDR1 and CDR2: SGHVS, FQNEAQ. Trimming pared 4 bases from V and 4 bases from J, leaving 7 bases between. The CDR3 spells CASSSPPTEAFF. The CDR3 DNA sequence: TGTGCCAGCAGCTCTCCCCCCACTGAAGCTTTCTTT.

The chain employs TRBV7-2 and TRBJ2-3; D not resolved. The CDR3 has 13 residues. Germline V lookup: CDR1 SGHTA, CDR2 FQGNSA. V lost 5 bases and J lost 4, with 10 bases in between. The CDR3 coding sequence is TGTGCCAGCAGCCTCCAACTCTCAGATACGCAGTATTTT. Its translation is CASSLQLSDTQYF. Supplemented by reference TRBV7-2 and TRBJ2-3, the full variable domain reads GAGVSQSPSNKVTEKGKDVELRCDPISGHTALYWYRQSLGQGLEFLIYFQGNSAPDKSGLPSDRFSAERTGGSVSTLTIQRTQQEDSAVYLCASSLQLSDTQYFGPGTRLTVL.

J is TRBJ1-2 and V is TRBV2; 7 bases match TRBD1. This CDR3 is built from 13 residues. Germline-derived CDR1 and CDR2 are SNHLY and FYNNEI. After removal of 4 bases from V and 6 bases from J, the junction contained 5 bases not matched to a gene. The CDR3 DNA sequence: TGTGCCAGCAGTGCGGACAGGAGTCATGGCTACACCTTC. Its translation: CASSADRSHGYTF.

This clone has only one observation. The chain has TRBV11-3 and TRBJ2-5, with D hard to call. V shed 1 base and J shed 10 bases, with 7 bases lying between them. In germline, CDR1 is SGHNT, CDR2 YENEEA. The CDR3 is made up of 11 amino acids. The CDR3, as DNA: TGTGCCAGCAGCTTAGGAGGCCTCCAGTACTTC. This encodes CASSLGGLQYF.

This clone was counted once. This sequence joins TRBV2 and TRBJ1-2, with 9 bases lining up with TRBD1. The V and J ends lost 5 bases and 8 bases, in that order; junction bases with no gene match: 9. Germline values: CDR1 SNHLY, CDR2 FYNNEI. This CDR3 contains 14 residues. Written as DNA, the CDR3 is TGTGCCAGCAGTCTACAGGGGGCCCCTGGGGGCTACACCTTC. Amino acids: CASSLQGAPGGYTF. The whole variable domain, remainder taken from reference TRBV2 and TRBJ1-2, is EPEVTQTPSHQVTQMGQEVILRCVPISNHLYFYWYRQILGQKVEFLVSFYNNEISEKSEIFDDQFSVERPDGSNFTLKIRSTKLEDSAMYFCASSLQGAPGGYTFGSGTRLTVV.

The J gene is TRBJ1-5, the V gene TRBV5-5; no clear D. In germline, CDR1 is SGHKS, CDR2 YYEKEE (reference sequence). CDR3 size: 15 residues. Trimming stripped 2 bases from V and 2 bases from J, with 11 bases between. The CDR3 sequence: CASSFHYSGNQPQHF. In DNA, the CDR3 is TGTGCCAGCAGCTTTCACTACTCGGGCAATCAGCCCCAGCATTTT.

The rearrangement links TRBV11-3 to TRBJ1-1; D is unresolved. V was shortened by 0 bases and J by 6 bases, with 11 bases between the two germline ends. From germline, CDR1 is SGHNT and CDR2 YENEEA. The CDR3 is 14 residues long. The CDR3 DNA sequence: TGTGCCAGCAGCTTAGATCCAAATTCAGCTGAAGCTTTCTTT. Residues: CASSLDPNSAEAFF.

The CDR3: CASSIPATTGGYTF. The CDR3 nucleotides are TGTGCCAGTAGTATCCCAGCAACCACAGGGGGCTACACCTTC. The V call is TRBV19, the J call TRBJ1-2; D may be TRBD1 (6 bases). CDR1 and CDR2 (germline): LNHDA, SQIVND (reference sequence). With 3 bases removed from V and 8 bases from J, the gap between germline ends came to 16 bases. This CDR3 is 14 amino acids long. The entire variable domain, with the rest obtained from reference TRBV19 and TRBJ1-2, is as follows: DGGITQSPKYLFRKEGQNVTLSCEQNLNHDAMYWYRQDPGQGLRLIYYSQIVNDFQKGDIAEGYSVSREKKESFPLTVTSAQKNPTAFYLCASSIPATTGGYTFGSGTRLTVV.

The chain combines TRBV27 with TRBJ1-5; 9 bases are shared with TRBD1. The V gene's germline CDR1 is MNHEY and CDR2 SMNVEV (reference sequence). CDR3 length: 15 amino acids. With V trimmed by 8 bases and J by 3 bases, 8 bases remained unmatched. The CDR3, as DNA: TGTGCCAGCCAAGACAGGGGGGGAATCAATCAGCCCCAGCATTTT. This sequence encodes CASQDRGGINQPQHF.

V gene TRBV7-2 combines with J gene TRBJ2-1, with TRBD2 matching 9 bases. Germline assignment: CDR1 SGHTA and CDR2 FQGNSA. The CDR3 sequence is 16 residues long. The V gene end was trimmed by 1 base and the J gene end by 2 bases; junction bases not matched to a gene: 3. The CDR3 region is CASSLGAGGTYNEQFF. Written as DNA, the CDR3 is TGTGCCAGCAGCTTAGGTGCGGGGGGGACCTACAATGAGCAGTTCTTC.

The chain recombines TRBV7-2 with TRBJ1-2, with 10 positions matching TRBD1. Germline V gene sequence: CDR1 SGHTA, CDR2 FQGNSA. There are 15 residues in the CDR3. The ends lost 0 bases at V and 4 bases at J; junction bases unmatched: 2. CDR3 region: CASSLAGQGFYGYTF. The CDR3 bases are TGTGCCAGCAGCTTAGCGGGACAGGGGTTCTATGGCTACACCTTC.

This sequence joins TRBV27 and TRBJ1-4; D possibly corresponds to TRBD1 (6 bases). V shed 4 bases and J shed 6 bases, with 15 bases lying between them. This CDR3 spans 15 amino acids. The germline gives CDR1 MNHEY, CDR2 SMNVEV (reference sequence). In DNA form, the CDR3 reads TGTGCCAGCAGTTCCCTGGGACACCGGCATGAAAAACTGTTTTTT. Translation: CASSSLGHRHEKLFF.

This chain joins TRBV2 and TRBJ1-5; D not certain. Trimming shortened V by 4 bases and J by 7 bases, and 14 bases separated the two germline ends. CDR3 size: 14 residues. Germline CDR1 and CDR2: SNHLY and FYNNEI. Here the CDR3 reads CASSGQASRQPQHF. CDR3 nucleotides: TGTGCCAGCAGTGGTCAGGCCTCCCGGCAGCCCCAGCATTTT.

The rearrangement joins TRBV14 to TRBJ2-7; possible D gene TRBD2, 5 bases. The CDR3 length is 16 residues. V gave up 1 base and J gave up 2 bases, with 15 bases separating them. CDR1 SGHDN and CDR2 FVKESK come from the germline V gene. The CDR3 spells CASSQGTGIRTYEQYF. The CDR3, as DNA: TGTGCCAGCAGCCAAGGGACCGGGATTAGAACCTACGAGCAGTACTTC.